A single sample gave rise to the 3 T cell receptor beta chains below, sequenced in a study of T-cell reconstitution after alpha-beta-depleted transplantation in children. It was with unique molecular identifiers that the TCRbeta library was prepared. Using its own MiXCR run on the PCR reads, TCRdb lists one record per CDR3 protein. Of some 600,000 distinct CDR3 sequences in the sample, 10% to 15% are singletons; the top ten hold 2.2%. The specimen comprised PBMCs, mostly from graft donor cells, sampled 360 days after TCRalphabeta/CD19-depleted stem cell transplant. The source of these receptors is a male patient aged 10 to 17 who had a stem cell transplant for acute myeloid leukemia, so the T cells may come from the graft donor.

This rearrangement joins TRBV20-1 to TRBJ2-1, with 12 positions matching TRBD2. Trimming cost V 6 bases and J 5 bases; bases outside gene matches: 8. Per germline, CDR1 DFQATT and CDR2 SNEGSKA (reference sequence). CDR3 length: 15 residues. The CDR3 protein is CSAPLAGGIHNEQFF. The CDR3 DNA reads TGCAGTGCCCCCCTAGCGGGAGGGATACACAATGAGCAGTTCTTC.

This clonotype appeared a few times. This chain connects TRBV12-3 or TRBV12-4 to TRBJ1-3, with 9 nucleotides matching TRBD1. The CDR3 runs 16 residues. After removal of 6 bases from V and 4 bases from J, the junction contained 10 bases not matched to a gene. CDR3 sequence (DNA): TGTGCCAGCAGCGGAAAGGGACAGGGATTCGGAAACACCATATATTTT. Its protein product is CASSGKGQGFGNTIYF.

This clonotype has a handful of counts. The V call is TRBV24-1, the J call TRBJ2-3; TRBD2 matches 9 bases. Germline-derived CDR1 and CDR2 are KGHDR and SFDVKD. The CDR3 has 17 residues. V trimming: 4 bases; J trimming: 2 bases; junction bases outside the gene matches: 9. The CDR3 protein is CATSDPPSGVATDTQYF. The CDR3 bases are TGTGCCACCAGTGACCCCCCTAGCGGGGTGGCCACAGATACGCAGTATTTT.